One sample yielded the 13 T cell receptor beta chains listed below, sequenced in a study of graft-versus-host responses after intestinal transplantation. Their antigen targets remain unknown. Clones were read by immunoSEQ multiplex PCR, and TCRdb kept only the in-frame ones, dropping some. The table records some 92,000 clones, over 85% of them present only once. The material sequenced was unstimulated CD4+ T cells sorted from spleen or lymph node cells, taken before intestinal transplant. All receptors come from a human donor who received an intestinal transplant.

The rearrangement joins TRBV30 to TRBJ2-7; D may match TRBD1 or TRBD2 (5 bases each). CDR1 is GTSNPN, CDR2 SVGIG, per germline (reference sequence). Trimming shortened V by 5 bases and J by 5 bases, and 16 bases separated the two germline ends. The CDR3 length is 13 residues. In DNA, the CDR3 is TGTGCCTGGGGGGGAGTCCCGGTACACGAGCAGTACTTC. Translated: CAWGGVPVHEQYF.

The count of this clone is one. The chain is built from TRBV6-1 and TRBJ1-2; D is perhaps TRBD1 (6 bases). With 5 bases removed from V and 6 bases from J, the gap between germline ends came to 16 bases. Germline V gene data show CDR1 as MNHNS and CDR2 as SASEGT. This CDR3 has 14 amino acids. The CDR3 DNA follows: TGTGCCAGCAGTCTAACGACAGGAGGCAATGGCTACACCTTC. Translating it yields CASSLTTGGNGYTF.

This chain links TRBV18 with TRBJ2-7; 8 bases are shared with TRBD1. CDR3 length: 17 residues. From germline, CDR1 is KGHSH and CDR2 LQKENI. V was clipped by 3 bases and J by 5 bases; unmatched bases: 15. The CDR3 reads CASSPAQGAGFRNEQYF. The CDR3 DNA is TGTGCCAGCTCACCCGCTCAGGGGGCGGGTTTCAGGAACGAGCAGTACTTC.

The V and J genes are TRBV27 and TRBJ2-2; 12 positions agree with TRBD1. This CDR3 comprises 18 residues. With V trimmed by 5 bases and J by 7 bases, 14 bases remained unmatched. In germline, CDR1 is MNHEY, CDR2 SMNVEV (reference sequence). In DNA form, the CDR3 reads TGTGCCAGCAGTCCCCCCTCCGGGACAGGGGGCGTATACGGGGAGCTGTTTTTT. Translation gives CASSPPSGTGGVYGELFF.

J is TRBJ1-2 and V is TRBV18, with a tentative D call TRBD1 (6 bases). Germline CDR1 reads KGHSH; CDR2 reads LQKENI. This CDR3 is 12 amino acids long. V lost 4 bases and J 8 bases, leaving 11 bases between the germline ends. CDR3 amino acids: CASSLQGGGYTF. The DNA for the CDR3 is TGTGCCAGCTCACTACAGGGAGGCGGCTACACCTTC.

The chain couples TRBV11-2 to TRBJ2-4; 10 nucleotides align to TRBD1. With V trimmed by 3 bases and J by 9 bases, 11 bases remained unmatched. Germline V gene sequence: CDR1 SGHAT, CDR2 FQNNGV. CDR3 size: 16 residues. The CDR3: CASSLGDRGTSGIQYF. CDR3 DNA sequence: TGTGCCAGCAGCTTGGGGGACAGGGGTACCTCGGGCATTCAGTACTTC.

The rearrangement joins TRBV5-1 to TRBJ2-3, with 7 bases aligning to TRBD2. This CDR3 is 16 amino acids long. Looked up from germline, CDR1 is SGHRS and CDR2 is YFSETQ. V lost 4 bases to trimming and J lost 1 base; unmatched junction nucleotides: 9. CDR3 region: CASSTRRESGTDTQYF. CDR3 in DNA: TGCGCCAGCAGCACCCGGCGGGAGTCGGGCACAGATACGCAGTATTTT. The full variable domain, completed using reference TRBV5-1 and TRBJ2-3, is KAGVTQTPRYLIKTRGQQVTLSCSPISGHRSVSWYQQTPGQGLQFLFEYFSETQRNKGNFPGRFSGRQFSNSRSEMNVSTLELGDSALYLCASSTRRESGTDTQYFGPGTRLTVL.

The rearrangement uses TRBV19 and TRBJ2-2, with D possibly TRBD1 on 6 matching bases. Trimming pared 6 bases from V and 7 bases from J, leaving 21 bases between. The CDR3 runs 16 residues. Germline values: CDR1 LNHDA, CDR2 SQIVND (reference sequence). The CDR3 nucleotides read TGTGCCAGTAGAGGGGGATCCGGGTCGGGCCGCGGGGAGCTGTTTTTT. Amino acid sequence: CASRGGSGSGRGELFF. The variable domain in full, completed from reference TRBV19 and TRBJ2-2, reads DGGITQSPKYLFRKEGQNVTLSCEQNLNHDAMYWYRQDPGQGLRLIYYSQIVNDFQKGDIAEGYSVSREKKESFPLTVTSAQKNPTAFYLCASRGGSGSGRGELFFGEGSRLTVL.

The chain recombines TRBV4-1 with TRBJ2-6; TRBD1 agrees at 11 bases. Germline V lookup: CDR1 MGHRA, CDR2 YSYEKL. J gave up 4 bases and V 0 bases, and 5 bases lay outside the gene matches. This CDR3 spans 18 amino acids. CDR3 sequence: CASSQDGQGATGANVLTF. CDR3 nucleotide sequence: TGCGCCAGCAGCCAAGATGGACAGGGGGCGACGGGGGCCAACGTCCTGACTTTC.

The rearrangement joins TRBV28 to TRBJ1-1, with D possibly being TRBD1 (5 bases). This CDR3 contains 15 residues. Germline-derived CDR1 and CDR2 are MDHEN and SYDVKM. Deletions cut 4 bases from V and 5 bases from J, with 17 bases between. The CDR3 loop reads CASSSGLPRRTEAFF. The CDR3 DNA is TGTGCCAGCAGTTCGGGGCTCCCTCGAAGGACTGAAGCTTTCTTT.

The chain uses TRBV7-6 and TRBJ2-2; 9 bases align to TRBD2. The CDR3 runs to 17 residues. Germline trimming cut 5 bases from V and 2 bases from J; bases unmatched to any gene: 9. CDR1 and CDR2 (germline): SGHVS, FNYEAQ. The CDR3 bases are TGTGCCAGCAGCCCTCCCCTACTAGCGGGCAACACCGGGGAGCTGTTTTTT. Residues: CASSPPLLAGNTGELFF.

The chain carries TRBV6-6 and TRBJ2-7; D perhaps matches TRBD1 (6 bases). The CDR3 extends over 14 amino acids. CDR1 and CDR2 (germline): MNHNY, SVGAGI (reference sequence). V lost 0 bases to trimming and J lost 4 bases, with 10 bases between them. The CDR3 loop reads CASSYSRGRYEQYF. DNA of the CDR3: TGTGCCAGCAGTTACTCCAGGGGTCGATACGAGCAGTACTTC.

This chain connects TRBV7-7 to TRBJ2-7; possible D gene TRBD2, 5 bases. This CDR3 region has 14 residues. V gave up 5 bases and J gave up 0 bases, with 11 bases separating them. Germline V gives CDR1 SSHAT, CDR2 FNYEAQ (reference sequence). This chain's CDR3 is CASSPFRDSYEQYF. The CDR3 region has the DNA TGTGCCAGCAGCCCCTTCCGGGACTCCTACGAGCAGTACTTC.